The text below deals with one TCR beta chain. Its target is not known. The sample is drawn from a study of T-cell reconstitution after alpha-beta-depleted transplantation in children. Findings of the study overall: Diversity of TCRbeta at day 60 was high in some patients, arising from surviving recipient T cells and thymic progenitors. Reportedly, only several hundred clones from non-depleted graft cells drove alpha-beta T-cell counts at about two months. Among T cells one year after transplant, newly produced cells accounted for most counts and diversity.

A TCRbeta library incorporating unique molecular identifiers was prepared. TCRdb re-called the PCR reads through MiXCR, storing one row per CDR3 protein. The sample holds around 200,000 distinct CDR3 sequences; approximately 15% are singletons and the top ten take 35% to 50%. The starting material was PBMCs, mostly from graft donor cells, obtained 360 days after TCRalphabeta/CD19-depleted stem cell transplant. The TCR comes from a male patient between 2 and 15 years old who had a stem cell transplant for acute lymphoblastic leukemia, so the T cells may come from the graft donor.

CDR3 DNA sequence: TGTGCCAGCAGCTTAGGCTCAGTCCACCCAGATACGCAGTATTTT. As protein: CASSLGSVHPDTQYF. V is TRBV7-9 and J is TRBJ2-3; D is ambiguous. This CDR3 comprises 15 residues. Germline V lookup: CDR1 SEHNR, CDR2 FQNEAQ (reference sequence). The germline V and J ends were trimmed by 1 base and 4 bases, with 12 bases remaining between them.